These 23 T cell receptor beta chains were all obtained from the same sample, sequenced in a study of blood T cell repertoires in COVID-19 (dated by TCRdb to between 2020 and 2021). Library preparation employed the immunoSEQ multiplex PCR assay. Held by TCRdb, this immuneACCESS table contains in-frame sequences only and omits some clones. Under half of the omission traces to an unresolved V gene where checked; the cause of the rest is unknown. In this sample the table shows 130,000 to 150,000 clones, around 84% of which occur a single time. About 2.6% of the sample is held by the ten biggest clonotypes. The sample comprised peripheral blood. All receptors come from a human donor with acute or convalescent COVID-19. The donor label of this sample is uncertain.

In this sample, this clone turned up once. This sequence joins TRBV5-4 and TRBJ2-5, with D possibly being TRBD2 (6 bases). V lost 3 bases to trimming and J lost 3 bases, with 9 bases between them. The CDR3 is 13 amino acids. Germline V gives CDR1 SGHNT, CDR2 YYREEE (reference sequence). CDR3 sequence reads: CASSSRDEETQYF. CDR3 DNA sequence: TGTGCCAGCAGCTCGCGGGACGAAGAGACCCAGTACTTC.

This clone showed up just a few times. The V call is TRBV30, the J call TRBJ1-1, with a possible D match to TRBD1 (6 bases). The CDR3 totals 13 residues. The V gene's germline CDR1 is GTSNPN and CDR2 SVGIG (reference sequence). V lost 3 bases and J 0 bases, leaving 8 bases between the germline ends. CDR3 DNA: TGTGCCTGGAGGACAGGTTTGAACACTGAAGCTTTCTTT. This encodes CAWRTGLNTEAFF.

The rearrangement links TRBV7-2 to TRBJ1-2; 11 positions agree with TRBD1. The CDR3 contains 15 residues. The ends lost 5 bases at V and 8 bases at J; junction bases unmatched: 10. Per the germline V gene, CDR1 is SGHTA and CDR2 is FQGNSA. The CDR3 DNA sequence: TGTGCCAGCAGCCCCCGGACAGGGGGCTTAGGGGGCTACACCTTC. It yields the protein CASSPRTGGLGGYTF.

This clone has just a few counts. The rearrangement joins TRBV2 to TRBJ2-7; 9 bases match TRBD2. The CDR3 is made up of 18 amino acids. V dropped 6 bases and J dropped 4; count of bases not matched to a gene: 19. Germline CDR1 SNHLY, CDR2 FYNNEI. DNA of the CDR3: TGTGCCAGCAGCTCGGACAGGCGAACCGGGACTAGCTCTTACGAGCAGTACGTC. Protein: CASSSDRRTGTSSYEQYV.

This chain connects TRBV5-6 to TRBJ2-7; tentative D call: TRBD2 (5 bases). CDR1 and CDR2 from the germline V gene are SGHDT and YYEEEE. Trimming left V 1 base short and J 4 bases short, with 9 bases between. This CDR3 is 13 amino acids long. As DNA, the CDR3 is TGTGCCAGCAGCTTGCGTAGCGAGTACGAGCAGTACGTC. This translates into CASSLRSEYEQYV.

The V gene is TRBV2, the J gene TRBJ2-5; 8 bases fit TRBD2. V was pared by 7 bases and J by 7 bases, with 5 bases of the junction left unmatched. CDR1 is SNHLY and CDR2 is FYNNEI in the germline V gene. The CDR3 loop spans 12 amino acids. The CDR3 protein is CASNIAGGTQYF. The CDR3 region has the DNA TGTGCCAGCAACATCGCGGGGGGGACCCAGTACTTC.

The V and J genes are TRBV5-6 and TRBJ1-6; D is possibly TRBD1 (5 bases). V lost 3 bases and J 2 bases, leaving 12 bases between the germline ends. CDR1 is SGHDT and CDR2 is YYEEEE in the germline V gene. CDR3 length equals 16 residues. CDR3 DNA sequence: TGTGCCAGCAGCTCATCATGGGGCCCCTATAATTCACCCCTCCACTTT. It encodes CASSSSWGPYNSPLHF.

CDR3 region: CASSPPLAGGTDTQYF. As DNA, the CDR3 is TGTGCCAGCAGCCCCCCACTAGCGGGGGGCACAGATACGCAGTATTTT. The V call is TRBV28, the J call TRBJ2-3, with 11 positions matching TRBD2. Germline assignment: CDR1 MDHEN and CDR2 SYDVKM. After removal of 6 bases from V and 1 base from J, the junction contained 6 bases not matched to a gene. CDR3 size: 16 residues.

The chain employs TRBV5-6 and TRBJ1-3; D gene ambiguous. The germline V gene encodes CDR1 SGHDT and CDR2 YYEEEE. Trimming removed 2 bases from V and 0 bases from J, with 9 bases in between. The CDR3 loop spans 15 amino acids. The CDR3 DNA is TGTGCCAGCAGCTTCCGCGGAAACTCTGGAAACACCATATATTTT. As protein: CASSFRGNSGNTIYF.

The chain joins TRBV6-2 or TRBV6-3 to TRBJ1-5, with D tentatively TRBD1 (5 bases). CDR1 is MNHEY, CDR2 SVGEGT, per germline. The CDR3 runs 16 residues. V gave up 0 bases and J gave up 5 bases, with 14 bases separating them. The CDR3 coding sequence is TGTGCCAGCAGTTACTCGGGGGGTGGGGTGGATCAGCCCCAGCATTTT. It codes for CASSYSGGGVDQPQHF.

The genes are TRBV20-1 and TRBJ1-4, with D perhaps TRBD1 (6 bases). CDR3 length equals 14 residues. V lost 3 bases to trimming and J lost 4 bases, with 12 bases between them. Germline lookup yields CDR1 DFQATT and CDR2 SNEGSKA (reference sequence). The CDR3 loop reads CSASKAGVNEKLFF. The CDR3 DNA follows: TGCAGTGCTAGTAAGGCAGGGGTTAATGAAAAACTGTTTTTT.

V and J are TRBV4-1 and TRBJ2-5, with 8 bases lining up with TRBD1. Germline values: CDR1 MGHRA, CDR2 YSYEKL. J gave up 5 bases and V 4 bases, and 12 bases lay outside the gene matches. The CDR3 is 16 amino acids. For the CDR3, the DNA is TGCGCCAGCAGCCGCTCTACAGGGGGAGTTGTTGAGACCCAGTACTTC. This sequence encodes CASSRSTGGVVETQYF.

This clone was recorded only once. J is TRBJ2-7 and V is TRBV28; 7 bases match TRBD1. After removal of 6 bases from V and 7 bases from J, the junction contained 15 bases not matched to a gene. Germline values: CDR1 MDHEN, CDR2 SYDVKM. The CDR3 consists of 15 residues. CDR3 bases: TGTGCCAGCAGCCTAAGGACAGGTTTTATGTCTGAGCAGTACTTC. This sequence encodes CASSLRTGFMSEQYF.

The chain employs TRBV6-1 and TRBJ1-2; 7 bases line up with TRBD1. V was pared by 3 bases and J by 0 bases, with 13 bases of the junction left unmatched. The CDR3 contains 18 residues. The germline V gene has CDR1 MNHNS and CDR2 SASEGT. CDR3 coding DNA: TGTGCCAGCAGTGAGGAAAACCCGGGACAGATTACTAACTATGGCTACACCTTC. This sequence encodes CASSEENPGQITNYGYTF.

A single count supports this clone. The chain combines TRBV6-6 with TRBJ2-7; 12 nucleotides align to TRBD2. The CDR3 consists of 15 residues. V dropped 5 bases and J dropped 4; count of bases not matched to a gene: 6. Per the germline V gene, CDR1 is MNHNY and CDR2 is SVGAGI (reference sequence). The chain's CDR3 is CASSLLAGGGYEQYV. CDR3 bases: TGTGCCAGCAGTCTACTAGCGGGAGGCGGGTACGAGCAGTACGTC.

DNA for the CDR3: TGTGCCAGCAGCGCAGACAGGGCAGACGAAAAACTGTTTTTT. It translates to CASSADRADEKLFF. V and J are TRBV7-2 and TRBJ1-4, with 7 bases that match TRBD1. This CDR3 is built from 14 residues. V shed 5 bases, J shed 8 bases, and the junction held 8 bases outside the gene matches. CDR1 is SGHTA, CDR2 FQGNSA, per germline.

The V call is TRBV27, the J call TRBJ1-2; TRBD1 agrees at 7 bases. V lost 10 bases to trimming and J lost 4 bases; unmatched junction nucleotides: 12. Germline CDR1 reads MNHEY; CDR2 reads SMNVEV (reference sequence). CDR3 length: 14 amino acids. The CDR3 DNA sequence: TGTGCCACTCGACGACAGGGCGAGGGCTATGGCTACACCTTC. It encodes CATRRQGEGYGYTF.

The V call is TRBV5-1, the J call TRBJ1-1, with 7 bases that match TRBD1. Germline CDR1 reads SGHRS; CDR2 reads YFSETQ. V shed 5 bases, J shed 1 base, and the junction held 11 bases outside the gene matches. This CDR3 comprises 16 residues. This chain's CDR3 is CASSARPGGKNTEAFF. DNA for the CDR3: TGCGCCAGCAGTGCAAGGCCAGGGGGAAAGAACACTGAAGCTTTCTTT.

The rearrangement uses TRBV29-1 and TRBJ2-5, with 7 bases fitting TRBD2. The CDR3 runs to 13 residues. The V and J ends lost 3 bases and 4 bases, in that order; junction bases with no gene match: 5. Germline assignment: CDR1 SQVTM and CDR2 ANQGSEA. The CDR3 loop reads CSVEGSGAETQYF. CDR3 in DNA: TGCAGCGTTGAGGGCAGCGGGGCAGAGACCCAGTACTTC.

V gene TRBV7-3 combines with J gene TRBJ2-1; 8 bases agree with TRBD1. Germline V gene lookup returns CDR1 SGHTA and CDR2 FQGTGA. The CDR3 runs 14 residues. With 5 bases clipped from V and 1 base from J, the junction kept 1 base outside the gene matches. The CDR3 region is CASSGQGSYNEQFF. In nucleotides, the CDR3 is TGTGCCAGCAGCGGACAGGGATCCTACAATGAGCAGTTCTTC.

The chain couples TRBV9 to TRBJ2-2; TRBD1 aligns across 7 bases. Germline-derived CDR1 and CDR2 are SGDLS and YYNGEE. CDR3 length: 15 amino acids. V shed 5 bases and J 4 bases; nucleotides not matched to a gene: 8. In nucleotides, the CDR3 is TGTGCCAGCAGGGGGACAGTTGTGGGCACCGGGGAGCTGTTTTTT. It specifies CASRGTVVGTGELFF. Complete variable domain (other parts from reference TRBV9 and TRBJ2-2): DSGVTQTPKHLITATGQRVTLRCSPRSGDLSVYWYQQSLDQGLQFLIQYYNGEERAKGNILERFSAQQFPDLHSELNLSSLELGDSALYFCASRGTVVGTGELFFGEGSRLTVL.

The V and J genes are TRBV10-3 and TRBJ1-6, with 8 bases lining up with TRBD1. The length of the CDR3 is 13 residues. Per the germline V gene, CDR1 is ENHRY and CDR2 is SYGVKD. V lost 6 bases to trimming and J lost 15 bases; unmatched junction nucleotides: 10. The CDR3 is CAIRTGVEESLHF. Here the CDR3 DNA reads TGTGCCATCAGGACAGGGGTAGAGGAAAGCCTCCACTTT.

This chain joins TRBV6-1 and TRBJ1-4; D remains ambiguous. This CDR3 is built from 14 residues. CDR1 is MNHNS and CDR2 is SASEGT in the germline V gene. Trimming pared 0 bases from V and 8 bases from J, leaving 10 bases between. The CDR3 reads CASSEAQVVEKLFF. In DNA form, the CDR3 reads TGTGCCAGCAGTGAAGCCCAGGTGGTCGAAAAACTGTTTTTT.